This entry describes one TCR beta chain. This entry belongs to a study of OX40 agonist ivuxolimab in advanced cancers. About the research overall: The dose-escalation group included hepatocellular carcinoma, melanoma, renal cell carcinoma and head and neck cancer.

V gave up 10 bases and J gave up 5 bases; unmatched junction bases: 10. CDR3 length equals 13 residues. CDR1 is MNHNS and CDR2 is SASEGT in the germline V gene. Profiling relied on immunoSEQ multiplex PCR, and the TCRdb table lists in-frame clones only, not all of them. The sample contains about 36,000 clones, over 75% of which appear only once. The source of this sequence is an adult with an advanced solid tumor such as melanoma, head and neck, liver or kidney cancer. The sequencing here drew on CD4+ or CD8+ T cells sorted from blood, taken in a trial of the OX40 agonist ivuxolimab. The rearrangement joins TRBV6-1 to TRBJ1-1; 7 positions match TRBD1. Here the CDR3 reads CATRDSGMTEAFF. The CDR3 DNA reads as TGTGCCACCCGGGACAGCGGAATGACTGAAGCTTTCTTT.